The 27 T cell receptor beta chains below all came from one sample that was sequenced in a study of blood T cell repertoires in COVID-19. Clones were read by immunoSEQ multiplex PCR, and TCRdb kept only the in-frame ones, dropping some. This table holds over 200,000 clones, around 88% found once. Source material: peripheral blood. These receptor sequences come from an elderly man with acute or convalescent COVID-19.

This clone was detected only once. The rearrangement uses TRBV5-1 and TRBJ2-3; TRBD2 is a possible D gene (6 bases). This CDR3 has 12 residues. Germline CDR1 reads SGHRS; CDR2 reads YFSETQ. The V gene lost 7 bases and the J gene lost 1 base, with 7 bases spanning the gap. This CDR3 reads CASWGGTDTQYF. CDR3 nucleotide sequence: TGCGCCAGCTGGGGGGGCACAGATACGCAGTATTTT.

This clone was seen a few times. This rearrangement joins TRBV5-4 to TRBJ2-5, with TRBD2 identical over 7 bases. This CDR3 has 14 amino acids. Germline CDR1 SGHNT, CDR2 YYREEE (reference sequence). Trimming at V came to 0 bases and at J to 5 bases, leaving 4 bases not matched to a gene. Written as DNA, the CDR3 is TGTGCCAGCAGCTTGGTTGGGGGGGATGAGACCCAGTACTTC. Amino acid sequence: CASSLVGGDETQYF.

The chain links TRBV1 to TRBJ2-3; the tabulated D call, TRBD2, remains unverified against the DNA. TRBV1 is recorded as a pseudogene. CDR3 length: 12 residues. The CDR3 bases are TGCACCAGCCGCGGGAGATCAGATACGCAGTATTTT. Translated: CTSRGRSDTQYF.

In this sample, this clone turned up once. The rearrangement links TRBV5-1 to TRBJ2-7; 7 bases map to TRBD1. Germline loops: CDR1 SGHRS, CDR2 YFSETQ. V lost 3 bases to trimming and J lost 5 bases; unmatched junction nucleotides: 2. CDR3 length equals 12 residues. The CDR3: CASSWGTDEQYF. DNA of the CDR3: TGCGCCAGCAGCTGGGGGACAGACGAGCAGTACTTC.

This clone was observed a handful of times. This chain uses TRBV7-2 with TRBJ1-1; no clear D gene. Germline V gene sequence: CDR1 SGHTA, CDR2 FQGNSA. V dropped 4 bases and J dropped 1 base, with 10 bases sitting between them. This CDR3 region has 14 residues. The CDR3 region has the DNA TGTGCCAGCAGCTCCCTGGGAGGGAACACTGAAGCTTTCTTT. Translation: CASSSLGGNTEAFF.

The V call is TRBV9, the J call TRBJ2-2, with D perhaps matching TRBD2 (5 bases). Deletions cut 3 bases from V and 9 bases from J, with 18 bases between. The CDR3 extends over 15 amino acids. Germline V gene sequence: CDR1 SGDLS, CDR2 YYNGEE. CDR3 DNA sequence: TGTGCCAGCAGCGAAAGCGGCTCCCAGGACCGGGAGCTGTTTTTT. It codes for CASSESGSQDRELFF.

V and J are TRBV9 and TRBJ2-3; D unresolved. V dropped 2 bases and J dropped 1 base, with 5 bases sitting between them. The CDR3 contains 13 residues. Looked up from germline, CDR1 is SGDLS and CDR2 is YYNGEE. CDR3: CASSVLRTDTQYF. The CDR3 DNA follows: TGTGCCAGCAGCGTTCTACGCACAGATACGCAGTATTTT.

The chain combines TRBV3-1 (or the pseudogene TRBV3-2) with TRBJ2-1; TRBD2 matches 14 bases. Germline values: CDR1 LGHDT, CDR2 YNNKEL (reference sequence). CDR3 length equals 16 residues. V lost 0 bases and J lost 7; bases outside the gene matches: 2. The CDR3 bases are TGTGCCAGCAGCCAAGAAGGGACTAGCGGGAGAAATGAGCAGTTCTTC. Protein: CASSQEGTSGRNEQFF.

This clone was counted ten times or more. The chain recombines TRBV28 with TRBJ2-1; D is perhaps TRBD1 (7 bases). V dropped 8 bases and J dropped 4 bases, with 15 bases sitting between them. The CDR3 is made up of 14 amino acids. Germline V lookup: CDR1 MDHEN, CDR2 SYDVKM. CDR3 DNA: TGTGCCAGCGGGGGGACAGACCTATACAATGAGCAGTTCTTC. This gives the protein CASGGTDLYNEQFF.

The V and J genes are TRBV28 and TRBJ2-5, with TRBD2 identical over 8 bases. Trimming at V came to 9 bases and at J to 3 bases, leaving 6 bases not matched to a gene. CDR1 and CDR2 from the germline V gene are MDHEN and SYDVKM. This CDR3 comprises 13 residues. The CDR3 region is CASWGTRKETQYF. The CDR3 DNA reads as TGTGCCAGTTGGGGGACTAGAAAAGAGACCCAGTACTTC.

The chain uses TRBV4-1 and TRBJ2-5, with D possibly matching TRBD1 (5 bases). The CDR3 has 14 amino acids. V was cut by 1 base and J by 5 bases, with 11 bases left in between. The germline V gene has CDR1 MGHRA and CDR2 YSYEKL. The CDR3 region has the DNA TGCGCCAGCAGCCAAGTACAGGTGCTGGAGACCCAGTACTTC. This sequence encodes CASSQVQVLETQYF.

The table lists this clone with a few counts. The CDR3 loop is CAISLGLAGGYEQYF. The DNA for the CDR3 is TGTGCCATCAGCCTCGGACTAGCGGGAGGCTACGAGCAGTACTTC. V gene TRBV10-3 combines with J gene TRBJ2-7, with 14 bases fitting TRBD2. V shed 6 bases and J 3 bases; nucleotides not matched to a gene: 4. CDR3 size: 15 residues. Germline CDR1 reads ENHRY; CDR2 reads SYGVKD.

V gene TRBV5-5 combines with J gene TRBJ2-1, with D perhaps TRBD1 (7 bases). Germline V CDR1 and CDR2: SGHKS, YYEKEE (reference sequence). The CDR3 spans 17 residues. V was pared by 4 bases and J by 6 bases, with 23 bases between. CDR3 sequence (DNA): TGTGCCAGCAGCAAGTTAGGGACAGCGGGTTCGTTCAATGAGCAGTTCTTC. This encodes CASSKLGTAGSFNEQFF.

V and J are TRBV5-1 and TRBJ2-3; 15 bases match TRBD2. The ends lost 3 bases at V and 2 bases at J; junction bases unmatched: 7. There are 18 residues in the CDR3. CDR1 and CDR2 (germline): SGHRS, YFSETQ. The CDR3 loop is CASSSGTSGGSTTDTQYF. CDR3 sequence (DNA): TGCGCCAGCAGCTCGGGGACTAGCGGGGGGTCGACCACAGATACGCAGTATTTT.

The CDR3 protein is CASRTGDRSTEAFF. The CDR3 DNA reads as TGTGCCAGCAGGACAGGGGACAGGAGTACTGAAGCTTTCTTT. The chain recombines TRBV6-5 with TRBJ1-1; 8 bases are shared with TRBD1. The length of the CDR3 is 14 residues. Trimming removed 6 bases from V and 5 bases from J; junction bases left unmatched: 8. Per the germline V gene, CDR1 is MNHEY and CDR2 is SVGAGI.

The chain joins TRBV11-2 to TRBJ2-3, with 13 positions matching TRBD2. V gave up 6 bases and J gave up 6 bases; unmatched junction bases: 6. The CDR3 consists of 15 residues. Germline CDR1 SGHAT, CDR2 FQNNGV. The CDR3 sequence is CASRELAGGTDTQYF. The CDR3 coding sequence is TGTGCCAGCAGGGAACTAGCGGGGGGGACGGATACGCAGTATTTT.

This clone came up once. The chain joins TRBV2 to TRBJ1-6, with 7 bases that match TRBD1. CDR3 length: 17 residues. V lost 5 bases, J lost 7 bases, and 14 bases stayed unmatched. CDR1 is SNHLY and CDR2 is FYNNEI in the germline V gene. The CDR3 reads CASSPDSQGGVNSPLHF. CDR3 nucleotide sequence: TGTGCCAGCAGTCCAGATTCTCAGGGGGGTGTCAATTCACCCCTCCACTTT. Full variable domain (rest looked up from reference TRBV2 and TRBJ1-6): EPEVTQTPSHQVTQMGQEVILRCVPISNHLYFYWYRQILGQKVEFLVSFYNNEISEKSEIFDDQFSVERPDGSNFTLKIRSTKLEDSAMYFCASSPDSQGGVNSPLHFGNGTRLTVT.

CDR3 amino acids: CASSLAGQGRDANTGELFF. Written as DNA, the CDR3 is TGTGCCAGCAGTCTCGCGGGACAGGGTCGAGACGCGAACACCGGGGAGCTGTTTTTT. The V gene is TRBV28, the J gene TRBJ2-2; 9 bases agree with TRBD1. With V trimmed by 5 bases and J by 0 bases, 13 bases remained unmatched. Germline V CDR1 and CDR2: MDHEN, SYDVKM. The CDR3 spans 19 residues.

V usage is TRBV27 and J usage is TRBJ2-3; the match to TRBD2 covers 10 bases. In germline, CDR1 is MNHEY, CDR2 SMNVEV (reference sequence). This CDR3 region has 16 residues. V shed 0 bases, J shed 6 bases, and the junction held 6 bases outside the gene matches. CDR3 sequence: CASSLSTSGLADTQYF. The CDR3 nucleotides read TGTGCCAGCAGTTTATCGACTAGCGGGCTTGCGGATACGCAGTATTTT.

This chain connects TRBV6-6 to TRBJ2-1; TRBD1 is a possible D gene (6 bases). Trimming cost V 0 bases and J 7 bases, with 13 bases left between them. From germline, CDR1 is MNHNY and CDR2 SVGAGI (reference sequence). There are 15 residues in the CDR3. In DNA, the CDR3 is TGTGCCAGCAGTTACTCGACAGGACTTCAAAATGAGCAGTTCTTC. Translation: CASSYSTGLQNEQFF.

V and J are TRBV25-1 and TRBJ2-7; 10 nucleotides line up with TRBD2. Germline V gene data show CDR1 as MGHDK and CDR2 as SYGVNS. J gave up 0 bases and V 1 base, and 3 bases lay outside the gene matches. The CDR3 covers 16 residues. The CDR3 loop reads CASSELWTSGSYEQYF. The CDR3 nucleotides read TGTGCCAGCAGTGAATTATGGACTAGCGGCTCCTACGAGCAGTACTTC.

The genes are TRBV5-4 and TRBJ1-2; 7 positions agree with TRBD1. The CDR3 covers 16 residues. Germline CDR1 SGHNT, CDR2 YYREEE (reference sequence). V lost 6 bases and J lost 0; bases outside the gene matches: 11. CDR3 nucleotides: TGTGCCAGCACCAAGAAAGGGACAGCAGCTAACTATGGCTACACCTTC. This translates into CASTKKGTAANYGYTF.

The chain employs TRBV7-6 and TRBJ2-7; 7 positions agree with TRBD2. Germline CDR1 SGHVS, CDR2 FNYEAQ. This CDR3 spans 16 amino acids. The ends lost 5 bases at V and 5 bases at J; junction bases unmatched: 15. CDR3 protein: CASSPAGRGSGNEQYF. Here the CDR3 DNA reads TGTGCCAGCAGCCCAGCGGGGAGGGGATCGGGGAACGAGCAGTACTTC. The full variable domain, rest sourced from reference TRBV7-6 and TRBJ2-7, is GAGVSQSPRYKVTKRGQDVALRCDPISGHVSLYWYRQALGQGPEFLTYFNYEAQQDKSGLPNDRFSAERPEGSISTLTIQRTEQRDSAMYRCASSPAGRGSGNEQYFGPGTRLTVT.

This clone came up once. The CDR3 spells CASSRDRGNQPQHF. The CDR3 region has the DNA TGTGCCAGCAGCCGCGACAGGGGCAATCAGCCCCAGCATTTT. V gene TRBV7-8 combines with J gene TRBJ1-5; 7 nucleotides match TRBD1. The CDR3 covers 14 residues. V gave up 5 bases and J gave up 2 bases; unmatched junction bases: 3. The germline gives CDR1 SGHVS, CDR2 FQNEAQ.

The chain has TRBV6-6 and TRBJ1-2, with D unclear. Germline CDR1 MNHNY, CDR2 SVGAGI (reference sequence). Trimming took 2 bases from V and 2 from J, leaving 9 bases between them. The CDR3 sequence is 14 residues long. Here the CDR3 reads CASSYSGTNYGYTF. In DNA, the CDR3 is TGTGCCAGCAGTTACAGTGGCACCAACTATGGCTACACCTTC.

This chain uses TRBV18 with TRBJ1-5; the match to TRBD1 covers 9 bases. V was pared by 3 bases and J by 5 bases, with 8 bases of the junction left unmatched. The CDR3 is made up of 16 amino acids. Germline V gene lookup returns CDR1 KGHSH and CDR2 LQKENI. The CDR3 is CASSPFSQGADQPQHF. The CDR3 nucleotides are TGTGCCAGCTCACCCTTTTCACAGGGGGCGGATCAGCCCCAGCATTTT.

V gene TRBV10-3 combines with J gene TRBJ2-2, with D uncertain. V lost 0 bases and J lost 6, with 17 bases in between. Germline V lookup: CDR1 ENHRY, CDR2 SYGVKD. This CDR3 is 17 amino acids long. CDR3 in DNA: TGTGCCATCAGTGAGTCGTTCTCCCTAGGTGGAGCCGGGGAGCTGTTTTTT. Its translation is CAISESFSLGGAGELFF.